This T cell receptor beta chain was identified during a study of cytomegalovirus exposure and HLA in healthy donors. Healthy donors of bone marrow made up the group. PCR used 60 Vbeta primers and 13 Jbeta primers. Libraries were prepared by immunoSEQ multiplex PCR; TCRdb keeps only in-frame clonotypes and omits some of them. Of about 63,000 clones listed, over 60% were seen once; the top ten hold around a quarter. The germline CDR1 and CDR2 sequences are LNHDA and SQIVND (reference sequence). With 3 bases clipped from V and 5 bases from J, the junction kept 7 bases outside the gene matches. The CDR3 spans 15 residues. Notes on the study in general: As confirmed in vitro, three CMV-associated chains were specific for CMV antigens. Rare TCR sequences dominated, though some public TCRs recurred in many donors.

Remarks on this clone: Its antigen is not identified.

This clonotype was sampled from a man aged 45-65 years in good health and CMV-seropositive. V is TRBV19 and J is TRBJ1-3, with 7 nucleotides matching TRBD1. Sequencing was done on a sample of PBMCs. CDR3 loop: CASSIRGDRRNTIYF. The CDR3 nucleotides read TGTGCCAGTAGTATCCGTGGGGACAGAAGAAACACCATATATTTT.